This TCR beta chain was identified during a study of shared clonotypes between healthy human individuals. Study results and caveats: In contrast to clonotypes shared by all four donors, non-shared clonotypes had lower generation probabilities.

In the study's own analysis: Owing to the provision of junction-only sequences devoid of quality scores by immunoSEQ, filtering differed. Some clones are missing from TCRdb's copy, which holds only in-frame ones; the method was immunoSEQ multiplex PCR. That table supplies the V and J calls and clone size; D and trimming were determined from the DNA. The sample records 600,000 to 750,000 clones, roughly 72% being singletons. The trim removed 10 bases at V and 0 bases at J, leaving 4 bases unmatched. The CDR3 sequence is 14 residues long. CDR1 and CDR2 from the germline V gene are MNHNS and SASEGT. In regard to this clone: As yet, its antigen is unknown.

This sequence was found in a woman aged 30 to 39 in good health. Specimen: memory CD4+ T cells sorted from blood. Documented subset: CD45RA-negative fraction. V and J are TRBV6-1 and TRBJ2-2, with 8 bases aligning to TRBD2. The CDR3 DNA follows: TGTGCCACACTAGCGGTCGCGAACACCGGGGAGCTGTTTTTT. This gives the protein CATLAVANTGELFF.